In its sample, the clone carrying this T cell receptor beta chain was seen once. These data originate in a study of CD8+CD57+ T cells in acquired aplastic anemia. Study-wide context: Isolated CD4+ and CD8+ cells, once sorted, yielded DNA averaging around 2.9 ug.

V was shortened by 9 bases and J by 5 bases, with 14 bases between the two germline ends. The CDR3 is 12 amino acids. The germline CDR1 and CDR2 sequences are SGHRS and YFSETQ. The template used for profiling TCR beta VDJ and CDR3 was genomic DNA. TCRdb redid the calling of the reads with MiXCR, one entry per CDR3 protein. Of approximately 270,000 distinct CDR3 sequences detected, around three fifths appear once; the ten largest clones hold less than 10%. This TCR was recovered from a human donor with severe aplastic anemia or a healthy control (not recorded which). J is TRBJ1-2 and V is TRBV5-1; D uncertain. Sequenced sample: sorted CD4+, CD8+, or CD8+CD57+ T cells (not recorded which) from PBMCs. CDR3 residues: CANNAVDYGYTF. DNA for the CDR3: TGCGCCAACAACGCAGTGGATTATGGCTACACCTTC.